This T cell receptor beta chain was recovered during a study of shared clonotypes between healthy human individuals. Deep-level assay runs were performed. Method: immunoSEQ multiplex PCR; TCRdb's copy keeps in-frame clones and lacks some. This table holds roughly 2 million clones, more than 90% found once. Everyone who donated was a Caucasian adult who lived in Nashville, Tennessee. In the CD4+ fraction, cells were divided into CD45RA+ naive and CD45RA-negative memory subsets. About this clone: This CDR3 is also generated by other DNA sequences in the sample.

The receptor was derived from a man aged 18 to 29 in good health. The specimen was naive CD4+ T cells sorted from blood. Subset: CD45RA+ positively selected.

CDR3 nucleotide sequence: TGCGCCAGCAGTGACCCTGGGACAGATACGCAGTATTTT. Translating gives CASSDPGTDTQYF. The J gene is TRBJ2-3, the V gene TRBV10-1; D not certain. CDR1 and CDR2 (germline): WNHNN, SYGVQD (reference sequence). V shed 3 bases and J shed 3 bases, with 7 bases lying between them. The CDR3 totals 13 residues.